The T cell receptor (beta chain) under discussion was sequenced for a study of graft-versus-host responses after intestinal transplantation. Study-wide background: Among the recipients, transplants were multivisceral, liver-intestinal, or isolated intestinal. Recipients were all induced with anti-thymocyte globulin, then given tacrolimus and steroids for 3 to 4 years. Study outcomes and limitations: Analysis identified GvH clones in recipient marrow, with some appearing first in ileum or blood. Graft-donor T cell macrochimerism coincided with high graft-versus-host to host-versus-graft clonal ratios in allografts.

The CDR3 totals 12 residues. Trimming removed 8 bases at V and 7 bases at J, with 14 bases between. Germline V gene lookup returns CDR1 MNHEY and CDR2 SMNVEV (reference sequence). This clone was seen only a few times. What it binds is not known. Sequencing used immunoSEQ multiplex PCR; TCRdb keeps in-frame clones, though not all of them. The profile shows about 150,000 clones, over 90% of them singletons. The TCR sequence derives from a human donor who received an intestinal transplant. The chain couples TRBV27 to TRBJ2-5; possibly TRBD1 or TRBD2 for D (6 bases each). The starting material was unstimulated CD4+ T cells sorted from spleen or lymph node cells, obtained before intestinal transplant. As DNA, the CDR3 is TGTGCCAGCGGGTGGGGGGCGGTGACCCAGTACTTC. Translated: CASGWGAVTQYF.